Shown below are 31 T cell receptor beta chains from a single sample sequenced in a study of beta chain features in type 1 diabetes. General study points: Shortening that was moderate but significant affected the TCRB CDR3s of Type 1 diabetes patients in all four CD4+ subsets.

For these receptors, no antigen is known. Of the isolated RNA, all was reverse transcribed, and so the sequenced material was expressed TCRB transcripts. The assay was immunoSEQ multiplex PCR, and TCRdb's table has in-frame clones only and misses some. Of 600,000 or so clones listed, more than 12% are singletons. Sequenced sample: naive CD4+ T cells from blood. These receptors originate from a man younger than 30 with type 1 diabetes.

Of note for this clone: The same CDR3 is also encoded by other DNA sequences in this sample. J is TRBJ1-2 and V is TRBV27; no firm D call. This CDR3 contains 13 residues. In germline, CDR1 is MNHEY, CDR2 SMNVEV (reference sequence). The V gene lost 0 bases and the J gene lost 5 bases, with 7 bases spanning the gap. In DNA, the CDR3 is TGTGCCAGCAGTTTATCGCGAGGGTATGGCTACACCTTC. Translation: CASSLSRGYGYTF.

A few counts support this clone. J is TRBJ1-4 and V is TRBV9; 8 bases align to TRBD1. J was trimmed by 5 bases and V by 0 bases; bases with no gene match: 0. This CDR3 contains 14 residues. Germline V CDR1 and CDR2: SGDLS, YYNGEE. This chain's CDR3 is CASSVAGGNEKLFF. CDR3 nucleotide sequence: TGTGCCAGCAGCGTAGCAGGGGGCAATGAAAAACTGTTTTTT.

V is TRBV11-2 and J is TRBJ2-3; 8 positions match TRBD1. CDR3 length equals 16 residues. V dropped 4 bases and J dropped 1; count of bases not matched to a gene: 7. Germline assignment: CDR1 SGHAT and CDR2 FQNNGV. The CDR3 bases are TGTGCCAGCAGCTCCATGGACAGGGCTGGCACAGATACGCAGTATTTT. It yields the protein CASSSMDRAGTDTQYF.

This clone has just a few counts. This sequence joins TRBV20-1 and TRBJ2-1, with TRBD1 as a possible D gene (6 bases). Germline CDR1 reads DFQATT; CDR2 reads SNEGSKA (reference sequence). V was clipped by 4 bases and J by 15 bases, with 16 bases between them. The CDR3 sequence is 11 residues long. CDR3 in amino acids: CSAKNRTDPFF. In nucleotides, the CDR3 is TGCAGTGCTAAAAATCGGACAGATCCGTTCTTC.

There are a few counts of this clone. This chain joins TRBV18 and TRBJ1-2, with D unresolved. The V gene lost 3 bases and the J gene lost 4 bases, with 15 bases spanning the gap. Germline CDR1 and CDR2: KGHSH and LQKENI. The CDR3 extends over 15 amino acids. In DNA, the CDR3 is TGTGCCAGCTCACCTGACCAGTCTCCCCCCTATGGCTACACCTTC. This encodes CASSPDQSPPYGYTF.

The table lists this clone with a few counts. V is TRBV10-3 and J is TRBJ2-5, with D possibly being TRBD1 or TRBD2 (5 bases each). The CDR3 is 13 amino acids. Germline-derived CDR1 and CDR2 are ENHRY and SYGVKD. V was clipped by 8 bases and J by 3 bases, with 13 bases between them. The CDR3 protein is CAIRVGGKETQYF. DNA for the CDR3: TGTGCCATCCGGGTTGGGGGAAAAGAGACCCAGTACTTC.

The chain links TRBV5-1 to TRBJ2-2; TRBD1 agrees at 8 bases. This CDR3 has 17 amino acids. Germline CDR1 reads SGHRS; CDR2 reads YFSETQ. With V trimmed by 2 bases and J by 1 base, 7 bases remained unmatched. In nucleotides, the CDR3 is TGCGCCAGCAGCTTTCAACGGACAGGGCTGAACACCGGGGAGCTGTTTTTT. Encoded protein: CASSFQRTGLNTGELFF.

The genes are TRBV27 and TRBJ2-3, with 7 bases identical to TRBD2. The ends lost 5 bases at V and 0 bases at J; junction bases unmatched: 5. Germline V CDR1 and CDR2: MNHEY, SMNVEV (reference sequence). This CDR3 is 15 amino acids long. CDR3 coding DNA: TGTGCCAGCAGTAACCCTAGCGGAAGCACAGATACGCAGTATTTT. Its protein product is CASSNPSGSTDTQYF.

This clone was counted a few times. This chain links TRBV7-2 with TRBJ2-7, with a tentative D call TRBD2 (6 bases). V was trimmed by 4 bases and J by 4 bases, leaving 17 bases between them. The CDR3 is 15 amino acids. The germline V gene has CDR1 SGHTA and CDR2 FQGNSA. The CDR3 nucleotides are TGTGCCAGCAGCTCCGATCCGGGGGAAAGATACGAGCAGTACTTC. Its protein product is CASSSDPGERYEQYF.

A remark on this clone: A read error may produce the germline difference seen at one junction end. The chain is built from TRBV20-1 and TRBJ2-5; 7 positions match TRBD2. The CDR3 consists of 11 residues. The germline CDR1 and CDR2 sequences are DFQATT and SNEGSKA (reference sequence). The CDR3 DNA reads TGCAGTGCCAGAGCGGGGGAGACCCAGTACTTC. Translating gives CSARAGETQYF.

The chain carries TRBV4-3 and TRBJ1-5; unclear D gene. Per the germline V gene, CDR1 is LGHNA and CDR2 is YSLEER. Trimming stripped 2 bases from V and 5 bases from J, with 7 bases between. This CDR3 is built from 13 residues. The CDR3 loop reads CASSQRRYQPQHF. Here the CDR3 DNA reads TGCGCCAGCAGCCAAAGGCGATATCAGCCCCAGCATTTT.

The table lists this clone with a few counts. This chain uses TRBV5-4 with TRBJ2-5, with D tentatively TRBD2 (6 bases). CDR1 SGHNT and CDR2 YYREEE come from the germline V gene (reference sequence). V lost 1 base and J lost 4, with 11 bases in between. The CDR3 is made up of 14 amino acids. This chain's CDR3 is CASSLPPAGETQYF. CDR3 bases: TGTGCCAGCAGCTTGCCCCCAGCGGGAGAGACCCAGTACTTC.

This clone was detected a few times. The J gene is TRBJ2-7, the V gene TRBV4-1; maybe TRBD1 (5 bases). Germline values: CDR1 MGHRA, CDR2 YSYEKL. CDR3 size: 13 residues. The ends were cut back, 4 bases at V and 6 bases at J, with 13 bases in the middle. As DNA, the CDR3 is TGCGCCAGCAGCCCGCCCTTCCAGGGCGAGCAGTACTTC. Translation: CASSPPFQGEQYF.

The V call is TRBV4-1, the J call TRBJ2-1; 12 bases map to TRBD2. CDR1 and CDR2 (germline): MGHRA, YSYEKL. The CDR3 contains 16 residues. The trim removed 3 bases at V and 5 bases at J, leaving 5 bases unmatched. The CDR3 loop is CASSQGLAGRNNEQFF. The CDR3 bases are TGCGCCAGCAGCCAGGGACTAGCGGGTCGGAACAATGAGCAGTTCTTC.

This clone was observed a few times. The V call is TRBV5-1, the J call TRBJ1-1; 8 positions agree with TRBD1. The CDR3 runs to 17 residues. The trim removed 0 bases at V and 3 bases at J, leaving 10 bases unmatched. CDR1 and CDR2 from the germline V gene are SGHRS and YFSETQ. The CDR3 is CASSLAATGAGYTEAFF. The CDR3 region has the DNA TGCGCCAGCAGCTTGGCCGCGACAGGGGCAGGATACACTGAAGCTTTCTTT.

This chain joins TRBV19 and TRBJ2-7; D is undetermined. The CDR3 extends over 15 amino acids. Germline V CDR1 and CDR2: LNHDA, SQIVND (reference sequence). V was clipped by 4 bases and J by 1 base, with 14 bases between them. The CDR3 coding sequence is TGTGCCAGTAGTACGGCCGGAGCCGGATCCTACGAGCAGTACTTC. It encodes CASSTAGAGSYEQYF.

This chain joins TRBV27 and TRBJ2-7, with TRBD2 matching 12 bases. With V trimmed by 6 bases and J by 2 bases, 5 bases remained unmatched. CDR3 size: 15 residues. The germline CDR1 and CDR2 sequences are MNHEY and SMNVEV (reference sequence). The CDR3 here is CASSLTSGRTYEQYF. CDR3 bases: TGTGCCAGCAGCTTGACTAGCGGGAGAACCTACGAGCAGTACTTC.

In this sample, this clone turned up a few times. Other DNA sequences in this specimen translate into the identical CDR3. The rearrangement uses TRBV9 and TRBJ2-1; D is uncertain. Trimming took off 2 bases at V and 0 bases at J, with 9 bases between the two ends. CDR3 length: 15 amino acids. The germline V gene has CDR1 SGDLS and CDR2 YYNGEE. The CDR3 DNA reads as TGTGCCAGCAGCGTCTCAGGCGGCTCCTACAATGAGCAGTTCTTC. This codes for CASSVSGGSYNEQFF.

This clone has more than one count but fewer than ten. The CDR3 is CSVATGADTQYF. CDR3 DNA: TGCAGCGTGGCCACGGGAGCAGATACGCAGTATTTT. This chain connects TRBV29-1 to TRBJ2-3, with a possible D match to TRBD2 (6 bases). This CDR3 is 12 amino acids long. Trimming took off 6 bases at V and 4 bases at J, with 11 bases between the two ends. Germline values: CDR1 SQVTM, CDR2 ANQGSEA.

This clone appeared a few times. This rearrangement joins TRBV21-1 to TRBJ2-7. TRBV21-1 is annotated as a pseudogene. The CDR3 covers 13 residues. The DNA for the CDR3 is TGTGCCAGCAGCAATATCGGAAGGAACCTCGGCTACTTC. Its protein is CASSNIGRNLGYF.

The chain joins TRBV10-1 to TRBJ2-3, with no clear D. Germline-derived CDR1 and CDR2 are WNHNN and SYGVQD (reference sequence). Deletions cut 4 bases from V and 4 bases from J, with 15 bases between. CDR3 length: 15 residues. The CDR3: CASSGKIADADTQYF. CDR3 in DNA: TGCGCCAGCAGTGGAAAAATAGCCGACGCAGATACGCAGTATTTT.

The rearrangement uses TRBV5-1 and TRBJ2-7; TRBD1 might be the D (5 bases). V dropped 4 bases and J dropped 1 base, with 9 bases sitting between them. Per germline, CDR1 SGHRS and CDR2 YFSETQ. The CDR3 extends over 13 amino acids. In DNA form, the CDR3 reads TGCGCCAGCAGCAGCAGGGCATCCTACGAGCAGTACTTC. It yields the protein CASSSRASYEQYF.

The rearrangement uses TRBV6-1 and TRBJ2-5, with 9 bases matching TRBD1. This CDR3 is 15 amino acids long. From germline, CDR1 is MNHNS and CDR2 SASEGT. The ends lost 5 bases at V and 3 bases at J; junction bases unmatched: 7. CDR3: CASSTYRGPEETQYF. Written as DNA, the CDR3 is TGTGCCAGCAGTACCTACAGGGGGCCCGAAGAGACCCAGTACTTC.

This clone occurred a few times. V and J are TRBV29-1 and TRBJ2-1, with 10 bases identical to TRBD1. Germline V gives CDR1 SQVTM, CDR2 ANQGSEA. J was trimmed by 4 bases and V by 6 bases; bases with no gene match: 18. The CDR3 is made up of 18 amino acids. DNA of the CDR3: TGCAGCGTAGACGGTATTGTGCGAGGGACAGGGGCATACAATGAGCAGTTCTTC. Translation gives CSVDGIVRGTGAYNEQFF.

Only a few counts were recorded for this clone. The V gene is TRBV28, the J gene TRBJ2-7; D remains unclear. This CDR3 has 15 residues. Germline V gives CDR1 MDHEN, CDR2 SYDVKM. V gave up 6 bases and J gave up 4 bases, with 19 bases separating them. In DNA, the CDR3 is TGTGCCAGCAGACCCGGACCGGGCATACCTTACGAGCAGTACTTC. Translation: CASRPGPGIPYEQYF.

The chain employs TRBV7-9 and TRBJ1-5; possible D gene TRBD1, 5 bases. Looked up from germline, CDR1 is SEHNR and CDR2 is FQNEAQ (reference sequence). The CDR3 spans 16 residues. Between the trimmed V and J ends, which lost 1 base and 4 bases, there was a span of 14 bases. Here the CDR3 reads CASSLGWGRLNQPQHF. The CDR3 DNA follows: TGTGCCAGCAGCTTAGGATGGGGCAGACTGAATCAGCCCCAGCATTTT. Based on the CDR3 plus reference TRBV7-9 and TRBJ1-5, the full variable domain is DTGVSQNPRHKITKRGQNVTFRCDPISEHNRLYWYRQTLGQGPEFLTYFQNEAQLEKSRLLSDRFSAERPKGSFSTLEIQRTEQGDSAMYLCASSLGWGRLNQPQHFGDGTRLSIL.

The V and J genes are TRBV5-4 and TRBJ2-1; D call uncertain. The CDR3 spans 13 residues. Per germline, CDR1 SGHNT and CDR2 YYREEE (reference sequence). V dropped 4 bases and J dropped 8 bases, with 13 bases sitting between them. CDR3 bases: TGTGCCAGCAGCCCCCTGGTTTTTGATGAGCAGTTCTTC. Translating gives CASSPLVFDEQFF.

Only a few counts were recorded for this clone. The CDR3 DNA sequence: TGTGCCAGCAGCTTAACTCTGGACACCCCCTATAATTCACCCCTCCACTTT. This gives the protein CASSLTLDTPYNSPLHF. The chain is built from TRBV7-2 and TRBJ1-6; D may be TRBD1 (5 bases). V lost 2 bases, J lost 2 bases, and 13 bases lay in between. Per germline, CDR1 SGHTA and CDR2 FQGNSA. This CDR3 is built from 17 residues. The whole variable domain, filled in from reference TRBV7-2 and TRBJ1-6, reads GAGVSQSPSNKVTEKGKDVELRCDPISGHTALYWYRQSLGQGLEFLIYFQGNSAPDKSGLPSDRFSAERTGGSVSTLTIQRTQQEDSAVYLCASSLTLDTPYNSPLHFGNGTRLTVT.

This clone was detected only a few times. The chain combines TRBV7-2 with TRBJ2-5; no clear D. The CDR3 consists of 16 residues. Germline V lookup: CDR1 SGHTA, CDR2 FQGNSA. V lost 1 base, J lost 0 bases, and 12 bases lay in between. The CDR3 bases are TGTGCCAGCAGCTTAGGTGGCGGCTTATACCAAGAGACCCAGTACTTC. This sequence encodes CASSLGGGLYQETQYF. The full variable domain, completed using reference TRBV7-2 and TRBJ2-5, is GAGVSQSPSNKVTEKGKDVELRCDPISGHTALYWYRQSLGQGLEFLIYFQGNSAPDKSGLPSDRFSAERTGGSVSTLTIQRTQQEDSAVYLCASSLGGGLYQETQYFGPGTRLLVL.

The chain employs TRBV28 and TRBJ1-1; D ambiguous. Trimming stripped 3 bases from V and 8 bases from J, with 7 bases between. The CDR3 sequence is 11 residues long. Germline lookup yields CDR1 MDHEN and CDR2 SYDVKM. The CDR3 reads CASSFRIEAFF. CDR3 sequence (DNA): TGTGCCAGCAGTTTCCGGATCGAAGCTTTCTTT.

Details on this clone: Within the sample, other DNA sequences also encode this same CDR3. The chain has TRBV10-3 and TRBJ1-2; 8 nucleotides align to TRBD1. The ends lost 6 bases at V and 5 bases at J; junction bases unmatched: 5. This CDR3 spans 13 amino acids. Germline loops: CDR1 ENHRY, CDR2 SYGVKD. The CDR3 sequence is CAISETGGYGYTF. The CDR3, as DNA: TGTGCCATCAGCGAAACAGGGGGATATGGCTACACCTTC.